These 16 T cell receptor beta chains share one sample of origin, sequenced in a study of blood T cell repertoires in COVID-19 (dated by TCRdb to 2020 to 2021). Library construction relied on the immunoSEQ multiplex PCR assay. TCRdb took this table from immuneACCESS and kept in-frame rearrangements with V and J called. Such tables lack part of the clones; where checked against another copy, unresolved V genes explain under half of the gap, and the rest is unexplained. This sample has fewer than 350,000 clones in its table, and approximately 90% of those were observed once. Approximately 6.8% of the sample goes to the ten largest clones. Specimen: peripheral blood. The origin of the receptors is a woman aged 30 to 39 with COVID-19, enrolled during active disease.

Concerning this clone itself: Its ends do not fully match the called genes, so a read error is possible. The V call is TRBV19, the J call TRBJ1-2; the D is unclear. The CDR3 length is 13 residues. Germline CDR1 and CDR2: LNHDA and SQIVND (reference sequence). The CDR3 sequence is CASSMESFSDLAF. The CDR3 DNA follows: TGTGCCAGTAGTATGGAGTCTTTCTCTGATCTCGCCTTC.

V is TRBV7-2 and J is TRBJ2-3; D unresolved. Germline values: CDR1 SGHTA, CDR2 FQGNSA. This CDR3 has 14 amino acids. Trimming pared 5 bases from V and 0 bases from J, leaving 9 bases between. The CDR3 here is CASSALSSTDTQYF. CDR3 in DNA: TGTGCCAGCAGCGCACTATCTAGCACAGATACGCAGTATTTT.

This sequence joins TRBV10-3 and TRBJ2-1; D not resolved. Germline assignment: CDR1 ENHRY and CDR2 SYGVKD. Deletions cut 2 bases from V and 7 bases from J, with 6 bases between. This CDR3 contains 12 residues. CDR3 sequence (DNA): TGTGCCATCAGTGAGGGGCCAAATGAGCAGTTCTTC. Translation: CAISEGPNEQFF.

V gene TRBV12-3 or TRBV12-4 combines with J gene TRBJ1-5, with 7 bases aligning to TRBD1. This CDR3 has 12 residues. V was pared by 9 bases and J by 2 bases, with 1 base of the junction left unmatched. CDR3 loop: CASGQGNQPQHF. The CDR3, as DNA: TGTGCCAGTGGACAGGGCAATCAGCCCCAGCATTTT.

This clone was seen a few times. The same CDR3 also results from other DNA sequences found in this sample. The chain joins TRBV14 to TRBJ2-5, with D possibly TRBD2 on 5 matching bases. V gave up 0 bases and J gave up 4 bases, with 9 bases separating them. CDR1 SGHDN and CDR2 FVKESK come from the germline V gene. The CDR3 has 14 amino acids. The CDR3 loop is CASSQDSGRETQYF. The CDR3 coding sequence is TGTGCCAGCAGCCAAGATTCGGGGAGAGAGACCCAGTACTTC.

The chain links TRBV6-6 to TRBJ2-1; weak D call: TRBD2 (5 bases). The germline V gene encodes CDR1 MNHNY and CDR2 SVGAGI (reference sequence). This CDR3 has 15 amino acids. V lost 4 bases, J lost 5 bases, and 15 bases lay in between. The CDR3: CASSSIMYSDNEQFF. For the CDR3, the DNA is TGTGCCAGCAGTTCTATAATGTATAGCGACAATGAGCAGTTCTTC.

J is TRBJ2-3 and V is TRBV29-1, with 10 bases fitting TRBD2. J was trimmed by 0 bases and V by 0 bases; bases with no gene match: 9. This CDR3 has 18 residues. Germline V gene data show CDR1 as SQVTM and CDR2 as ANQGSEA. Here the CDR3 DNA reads TGCAGCGTTGAAGATCGTAAGGGACTAGCGCTTAGCACAGATACGCAGTATTTT. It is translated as CSVEDRKGLALSTDTQYF.

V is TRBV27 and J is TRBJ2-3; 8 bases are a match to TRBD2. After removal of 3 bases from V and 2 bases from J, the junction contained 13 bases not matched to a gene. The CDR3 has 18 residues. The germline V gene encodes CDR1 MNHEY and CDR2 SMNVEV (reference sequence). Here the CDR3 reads CASSLPSVSGITTDTQYF. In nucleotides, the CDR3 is TGTGCCAGCAGTTTGCCCTCCGTTAGCGGGATCACCACAGATACGCAGTATTTT.

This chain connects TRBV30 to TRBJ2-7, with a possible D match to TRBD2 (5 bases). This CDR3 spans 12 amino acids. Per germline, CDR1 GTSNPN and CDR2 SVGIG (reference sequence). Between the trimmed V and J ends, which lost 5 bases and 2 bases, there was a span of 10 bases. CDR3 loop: CAWGLAAYEQYF. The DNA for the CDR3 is TGTGCCTGGGGGCTAGCCGCCTACGAGCAGTACTTC.

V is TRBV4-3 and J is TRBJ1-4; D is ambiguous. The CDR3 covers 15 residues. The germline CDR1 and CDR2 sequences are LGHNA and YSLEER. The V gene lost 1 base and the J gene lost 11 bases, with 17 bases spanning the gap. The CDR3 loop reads CASSQVGGAPGKLFF. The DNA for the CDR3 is TGCGCCAGCAGCCAAGTAGGAGGCGCTCCTGGGAAACTGTTTTTT.

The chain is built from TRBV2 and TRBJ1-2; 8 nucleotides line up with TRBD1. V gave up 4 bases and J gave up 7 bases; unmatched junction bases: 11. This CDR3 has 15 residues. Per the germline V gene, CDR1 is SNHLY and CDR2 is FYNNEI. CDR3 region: CASSGTTGALGGYTF. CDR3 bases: TGTGCCAGCAGTGGAACGACAGGGGCATTAGGTGGCTACACCTTC.

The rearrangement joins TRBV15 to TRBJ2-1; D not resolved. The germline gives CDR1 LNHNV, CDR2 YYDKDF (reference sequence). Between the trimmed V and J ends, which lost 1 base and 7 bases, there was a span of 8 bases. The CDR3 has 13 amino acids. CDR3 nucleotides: TGTGCCACCAGCAGAGTCTCGACAAATGAGCAGTTCTTC. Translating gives CATSRVSTNEQFF.

DNA of the CDR3: TGTGCCAGCAGTGGTCAGGTCGAGCGGGGAACGCAGTATTTT. The encoded protein is CASSGQVERGTQYF. The chain employs TRBV2 and TRBJ2-3, with TRBD2 matching 7 bases. V gave up 4 bases and J gave up 9 bases; unmatched junction bases: 10. The CDR3 is made up of 14 amino acids. The V gene's germline CDR1 is SNHLY and CDR2 FYNNEI.

The CDR3 reads CASSPGTDARGDEQYF. In DNA, the CDR3 is TGTGCCAGCTCACCAGGGACGGATGCCCGGGGGGACGAGCAGTACTTC. The V and J genes are TRBV18 and TRBJ2-7; TRBD2 matches 7 bases. The junction had 12 bases not matched to a gene; V was cut back by 2 bases and J by 5 bases. This CDR3 has 16 amino acids. Germline values: CDR1 KGHSH, CDR2 LQKENI.

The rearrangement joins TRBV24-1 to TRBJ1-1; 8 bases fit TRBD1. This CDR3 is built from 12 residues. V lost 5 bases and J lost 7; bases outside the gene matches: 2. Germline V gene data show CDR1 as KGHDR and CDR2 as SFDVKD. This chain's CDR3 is CATSAGTGEAFF. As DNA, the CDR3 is TGTGCCACCAGTGCCGGGACAGGTGAAGCTTTCTTT.

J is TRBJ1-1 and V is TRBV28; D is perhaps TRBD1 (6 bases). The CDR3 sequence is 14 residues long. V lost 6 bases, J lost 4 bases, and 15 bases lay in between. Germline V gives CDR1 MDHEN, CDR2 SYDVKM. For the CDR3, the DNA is TGTGCCAGCAGACTTACAGGGAGGGCCACTGAAGCTTTCTTT. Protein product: CASRLTGRATEAFF.